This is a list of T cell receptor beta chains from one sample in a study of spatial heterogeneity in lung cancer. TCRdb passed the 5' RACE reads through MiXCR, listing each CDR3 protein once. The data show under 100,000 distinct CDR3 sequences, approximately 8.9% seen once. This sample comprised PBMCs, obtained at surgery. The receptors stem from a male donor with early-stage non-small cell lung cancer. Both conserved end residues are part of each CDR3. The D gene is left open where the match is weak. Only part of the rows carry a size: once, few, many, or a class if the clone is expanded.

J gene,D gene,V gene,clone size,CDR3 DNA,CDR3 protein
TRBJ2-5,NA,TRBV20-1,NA,TGCAGTGCTAGACTACAGGGTTTGGGGACCCAGTACTTC,CSARLQGLGTQYF
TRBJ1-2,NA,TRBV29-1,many,TGCAGCGTTTCAGGGAACTATGGCTACACCTTC,CSVSGNYGYTF
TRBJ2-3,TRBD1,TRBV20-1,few,TGCAGTGCGATCACAGGGGGCTCAGATACGCAGTATTTT,CSAITGGSDTQYF
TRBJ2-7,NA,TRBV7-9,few,TGTGCCAGCTCCCCCGGGGGCCGCGAGCAGTACTTC,CASSPGGREQYF
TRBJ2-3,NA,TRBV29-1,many,TGCAGCGCCGCCCAAGATACGCAGTATTTT,CSAAQDTQYF
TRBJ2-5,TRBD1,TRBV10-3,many,TGTGCCATCACCCCTGGACAGGGTCACCAAGAGACCCAGTACTTC,CAITPGQGHQETQYF
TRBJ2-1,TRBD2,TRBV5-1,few,TGCGCCAGCAGCCAGACTAGCGGGCCCTACAATGAGCAGTTCTTC,CASSQTSGPYNEQFF
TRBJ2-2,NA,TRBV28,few,TGTGCCAGCAGCTCTAGCGCCCCAGAGCTGTTTTTT,CASSSSAPELFF
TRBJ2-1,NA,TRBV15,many,TGTGCCACCAGCAGAGTTCAGGGCTCTGGGAGCTCCTACAATGAGCAGTTCTTC,CATSRVQGSGSSYNEQFF
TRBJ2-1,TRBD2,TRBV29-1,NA,TGCAGCGTTGCAGCGGGGGACAATGAGCAGTTCTTC,CSVAAGDNEQFF
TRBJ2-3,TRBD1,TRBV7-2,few,TGTGCCAGCAGCGTATCACAGGGGGGCACAGATACGCAGTATTTT,CASSVSQGGTDTQYF
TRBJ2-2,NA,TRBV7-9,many,TGTGCCAGCAGCTTACACCTCGGGGAGCTGTTTTTT,CASSLHLGELFF
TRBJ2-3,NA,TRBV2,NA,TGTGCCAGCACCACGACCACCCATAGCACAGATACGCAGTATTTT,CASTTTTHSTDTQYF
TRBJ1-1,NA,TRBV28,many,TGTGCCAGCCACGGGACTTTCACTGAAGCTTTCTTT,CASHGTFTEAFF
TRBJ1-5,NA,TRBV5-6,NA,TGTGCCATCTCGGGCAATCAGCCCCAGCATTTT,CAISGNQPQHF
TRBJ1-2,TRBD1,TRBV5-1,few,TGCGCCAGCAGCTTTGGACAGGGGGGCTATGGCTACACCTTC,CASSFGQGGYGYTF
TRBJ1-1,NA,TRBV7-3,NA,TGTGCCAGCAGCTTATATCAGGGAACTGAAGCTTTCTTT,CASSLYQGTEAFF